Following are 11 T cell receptor beta chains from one sample sequenced in a study of beta chain features in type 1 diabetes. Sequencing targeted expressed TCRB transcripts, as all isolated RNA had been reverse transcribed. Sequencing used immunoSEQ multiplex PCR; TCRdb keeps in-frame clones, though not all of them. Counted here are some 220,000 clones, about a tenth occurring once; the ten biggest clones make up less than 1.5%. The sample was central memory CD4+ T cells from blood. The receptors were gathered from a man between 18 and 35 years old in good health.

This clone was counted at least ten times. The chain carries TRBV6-1 and TRBJ2-7, with a possible D match to TRBD1 (6 bases). The CDR3 is 12 residues long. CDR1 is MNHNS, CDR2 SASEGT, per germline. V was pared by 6 bases and J by 5 bases, with 11 bases between. In DNA form, the CDR3 reads TGTGCCAGCAGCGCGACAGGTGACGAGCAGTACTTC. Its protein product is CASSATGDEQYF.

This clone was found many times. The chain combines TRBV29-1 with TRBJ2-7; the D is unclear. Trimming shortened V by 6 bases and J by 3 bases, and 9 bases separated the two germline ends. CDR1 SQVTM and CDR2 ANQGSEA come from the germline V gene. There are 11 residues in the CDR3. The CDR3 DNA reads as TGCAGCGTAGGCGCAGGCTACGAGCAGTACTTC. Translation gives CSVGAGYEQYF.

This clone turned up a few times. This chain links TRBV11-2 with TRBJ2-1; D not resolved. The CDR3 is 13 amino acids. Germline values: CDR1 SGHAT, CDR2 FQNNGV. Trimming stripped 7 bases from V and 8 bases from J, with 15 bases between. The CDR3 spells CASTGPNLDEQFF. CDR3 bases: TGTGCCAGCACCGGTCCAAACCTGGATGAGCAGTTCTTC.

The V gene is TRBV6-5, the J gene TRBJ2-1; 8 bases are shared with TRBD2. The CDR3 consists of 16 residues. Germline V CDR1 and CDR2: MNHEY, SVGAGI. The trim removed 0 bases at V and 10 bases at J, leaving 11 bases unmatched. In DNA, the CDR3 is TGTGCCAGCAGTTACTCGGGGGCTAGCGGGTACACGGAGCAGTTCTTC. Translated: CASSYSGASGYTEQFF.

Many counts were recorded for this clone. The same CDR3 also results from other DNA sequences found in this sample. The chain combines TRBV18 with TRBJ2-4; D is undetermined. Trimming shortened V by 0 bases and J by 2 bases, and 2 bases separated the two germline ends. Germline CDR1 and CDR2: KGHSH and LQKENI. The CDR3 has 13 amino acids. The DNA of the CDR3 is TGTGCCAGCTCACCACCGTCCAAAAACATTCAGTACTTC. This sequence encodes CASSPPSKNIQYF.

Note on this clone: The sample holds other DNA sequences that translate to the same CDR3. V usage is TRBV5-1 and J usage is TRBJ2-1, with no clear D. CDR1 SGHRS and CDR2 YFSETQ come from the germline V gene. Trimming left V 0 bases short and J 6 bases short, with 10 bases between. The CDR3 runs 14 residues. In DNA, the CDR3 is TGCGCCAGCAGCTTGGTTGCTGGATCCAATGAGCAGTTCTTC. It specifies CASSLVAGSNEQFF.

This chain links TRBV4-3 with TRBJ2-5; D is undetermined. This CDR3 is built from 16 residues. V was shortened by 1 base and J by 4 bases, with 16 bases between the two germline ends. In germline, CDR1 is LGHNA, CDR2 YSLEER. CDR3 coding DNA: TGCGCCAGCAGCCAAGGGACCCGCCCAGGCATAGAGACCCAGTACTTC. Translated: CASSQGTRPGIETQYF.

The chain couples TRBV27 to TRBJ2-7; D ambiguous. CDR3 length: 13 amino acids. The germline V and J ends were trimmed by 0 bases and 2 bases, with 5 bases remaining between them. CDR1 and CDR2 (germline): MNHEY, SMNVEV (reference sequence). CDR3 region: CASSLSRTYEQYF. The CDR3 nucleotides read TGTGCCAGCAGTTTATCGAGGACCTACGAGCAGTACTTC.

This clone was picked up a small number of times. This rearrangement joins TRBV4-3 to TRBJ2-7; D remains unclear. The V and J ends lost 0 bases and 2 bases respectively, with 11 bases between them. The CDR3 sequence is 15 residues long. Per germline, CDR1 LGHNA and CDR2 YSLEER. CDR3 region: CASSQDNHRAYEQYF. The CDR3 nucleotides are TGCGCCAGCAGCCAAGATAATCACAGAGCCTACGAGCAGTACTTC.

This clone has a handful of counts. V and J are TRBV30 and TRBJ1-3; D might be TRBD1 (5 bases). Germline-derived CDR1 and CDR2 are GTSNPN and SVGIG (reference sequence). V was clipped by 5 bases and J by 0 bases, with 11 bases between them. This CDR3 spans 14 amino acids. The CDR3 loop reads CAWAWGSSGNTIYF. The CDR3 nucleotides are TGTGCCTGGGCTTGGGGGAGCTCTGGAAACACCATATATTTT.

The gene calls are TRBV10-3 and TRBJ2-2; D is perhaps TRBD1 (6 bases). Germline CDR1 is ENHRY and CDR2 is SYGVKD. V was clipped by 6 bases and J by 1 base, with 6 bases between them. This CDR3 has 13 amino acids. The CDR3 DNA reads TGTGCCATCAGGGACAGGAACACCGGGGAGCTGTTTTTT. Protein: CAIRDRNTGELFF.